The clone carrying this TCR beta chain has just a few counts. Its antigen is not known. This sample was included in a study of cytomegalovirus exposure and HLA in healthy donors. Study outcomes and limitations: The CMV antigen specificity of a few CMV-associated chains was confirmed through in vitro analysis.

The study ran its PCR with 60 Vbeta and 13 Jbeta primers. Libraries were prepared by immunoSEQ multiplex PCR; TCRdb keeps only in-frame clonotypes and omits some of them. The sample yields some 110,000 clones, around 72% seen once. Germline-derived CDR1 and CDR2 are SGHRS and YFSETQ. This CDR3 has 16 residues. With 0 bases clipped from V and 5 bases from J, the junction kept 10 bases outside the gene matches. The chain couples TRBV5-1 to TRBJ2-7; 8 nucleotides line up with TRBD1. The origin of this receptor is a male donor in good health and CMV-seronegative. The sequencing sample was made of PBMCs. In DNA, the CDR3 is TGCGCCAGCAGCTTGGATACAGGGGGGCGAGTTGACGAGCAGTACTTC. Its protein is CASSLDTGGRVDEQYF.